Listed below are T cell receptor beta chains from one sample, sequenced in a study of T cell changes during pregnancy in multiple sclerosis. TCRdb keeps only in-frame clones here, not all; method: immunoSEQ multiplex PCR. The sample shows approximately 50,000 clones, roughly nine tenths of them seen only once. The sequences come from CD8+ T cells from peripheral blood mononuclear cells, collected after pregnancy. The receptors were sampled from a female donor with multiple sclerosis, enrolled in a pregnancy study. Both conserved end residues are trimmed from each CDR3. Each record gives: CDR3 length, D gene, V gene, CDR3 protein. A D gene is named only where the DNA matches it firmly.

>12|-|TRBV4-2
ASSQLARPYEQY
>11|-|TRBV7-9
ASTLIGDYGYT
>11|-|TRBV2
ASSENLGNTIY
>12|-|TRBV11-3
ASSLASGNYEQY
>15|-|TRBV14
ASSQDHVAGVTYEQY
>11|-|TRBV4-2
ASSQGGNTEAF
>14|-|TRBV13
ASSFALASSGNTIY
>11|-|TRBV27
ASSFGGYYGYT
>12|TRBD1|TRBV7-6
ASSPGQINSPLH
>12|-|TRBV9
ASSVSGSTDTQY
>12|-|TRBV5-6
ASSLGDFLGDIY
>12|-|TRBV7-9
ASSPRTENTEAF
>13|-|TRBV25-1
ASSARRALGEKLF
>15|-|TRBV13
ASSLGGGGTSFYEQY
>13|-|TRBV27
ASSLLGGVNTEAF
>8|-|TRBV19
ASSTDTQY
>12|-|TRBV9
ASSPYSGSYEQY
>13|TRBD1|TRBV5-4
ASSADRGSSYEQY
>15|TRBD2|TRBV4-2
ASSQDPSGGEYNEQF
>13|-|TRBV27
ASRVRDSYNSPLH
>14|TRBD1|TRBV27
ASSLSAGTGQETQY
>11|TRBD1|TRBV5-6
ASSSTGKTEAF
>10|-|TRBV4-1
ASSPGGSPLH
>14|-|TRBV4-1
ASSQGGGASQDTQY
>15|TRBD1|TRBV25-1
ASSGSRTGSNADTQY
>13|TRBD1|TRBV5-4
ASSRSGQGGSPLH
>12|TRBD2|TRBV6-1
ASSDGGGPYEQY
>13|TRBD2|TRBV11-2
ASTRAGGIQETQY
>12|TRBD1|TRBV28
ASRPPGQGYGYT
>15|-|TRBV7-9
ASSPRPGISANYGYT
>14|TRBD1|TRBV13
ASSARQGAYTGELF
>14|-|TRBV19
ASSGLQGSGANVLT
>13|TRBD2|TRBV7-3
ASSSSGGALDEQF
>10|TRBD1|TRBV29-1
SVLGTGEKLF
>11|-|TRBV28
ASSSYRSYEQY
>14|TRBD1|TRBV4-1
ASSPRQGLSNQPQH
>14|TRBD1|TRBV10-3
AISDLRDSINYGYT
>9|-|TRBV14
ATRRANEAF
>14|TRBD2|TRBV27
ASSLIGTSGADTQY
>14|TRBD2|TRBV19
ASSMPERGGYDEQF
>12|TRBD2|TRBV9
ASSVSGGPYEQY
>14|-|TRBV2
ASSAQGTTGANVLT
>11|TRBD1|TRBV5-4
ASSYDRENTIY
>14|-|TRBV9
ASSAPLGSGYNEQF
>13|TRBD1|TRBV5-6
ASSFGTGSSYEQY